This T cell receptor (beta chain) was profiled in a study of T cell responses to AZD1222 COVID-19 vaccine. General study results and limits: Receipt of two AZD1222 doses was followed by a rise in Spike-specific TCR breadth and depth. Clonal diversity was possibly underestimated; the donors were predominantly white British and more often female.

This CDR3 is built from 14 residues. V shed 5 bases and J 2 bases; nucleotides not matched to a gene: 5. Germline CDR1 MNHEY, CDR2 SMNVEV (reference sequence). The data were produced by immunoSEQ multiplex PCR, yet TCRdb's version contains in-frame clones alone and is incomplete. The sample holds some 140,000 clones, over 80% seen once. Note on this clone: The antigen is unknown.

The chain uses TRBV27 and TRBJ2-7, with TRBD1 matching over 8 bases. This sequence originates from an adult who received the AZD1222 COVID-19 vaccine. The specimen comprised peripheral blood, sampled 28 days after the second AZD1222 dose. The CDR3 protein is CASSPGTGPYEQYF. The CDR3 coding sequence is TGTGCCAGCAGTCCAGGGACAGGTCCCTACGAGCAGTACTTC.